These 17 T cell receptor beta chains came from one sample sequenced in a study of blood T cell repertoires in COVID-19. TCRdb's table, derived via immunoSEQ multiplex PCR, lists solely in-frame clones and lacks some. The table lists over 300,000 clones, around 90% of them singletons, with 5% to 8.5% in the top ten. Sequences were obtained from peripheral blood. These receptors all stem from a man between 18 and 35 years old with active or convalescent COVID-19.

The V call is TRBV4-3, the J call TRBJ2-4; D might be TRBD2 (5 bases). Trimming took 4 bases from V and 0 from J, leaving 16 bases between them. The CDR3 is made up of 17 amino acids. Germline lookup yields CDR1 LGHNA and CDR2 YSLEER. This CDR3 reads CASSLEPGSKAKNIQYF. The DNA for the CDR3 is TGCGCCAGCAGCCTAGAACCGGGATCGAAAGCCAAAAACATTCAGTACTTC.

The chain couples TRBV18 to TRBJ1-5; 9 bases agree with TRBD1. Germline assignment: CDR1 KGHSH and CDR2 LQKENI. Unmatched junction bases numbered 7, after V lost 3 bases and J lost 7 bases. The CDR3 has 15 residues. The DNA for the CDR3 is TGTGCCAGCTCACCGAACAGGGGGCAAGGACAGCCCCAGCATTTT. This encodes CASSPNRGQGQPQHF.

This rearrangement joins TRBV6-5 to TRBJ1-6; D call uncertain. V lost 4 bases and J 7 bases, leaving 11 bases between the germline ends. The CDR3 extends over 14 amino acids. CDR1 is MNHEY, CDR2 SVGAGI, per germline. The CDR3 coding sequence is TGTGCCAGCAGTTTTGAGTCATGGAATTCACCCCTCCACTTT. As protein: CASSFESWNSPLHF.

The chain combines TRBV23-1 with TRBJ1-6; D possibly corresponds to TRBD1 (5 bases). Being an ORF, TRBV23-1 has a function that is uncertain. The CDR3 runs to 13 residues. The V and J ends lost 4 bases and 15 bases respectively, with 16 bases between them. The CDR3 reads CASSRSPRDYLHF. CDR3 DNA: TGCGCCAGCAGTCGTTCTCCGAGGGACTACCTCCACTTT.

V usage is TRBV28 and J usage is TRBJ1-4; no clear D gene. Trimming left V 7 bases short and J 8 bases short, with 20 bases between. The germline V gene has CDR1 MDHEN and CDR2 SYDVKM. The CDR3 contains 15 residues. CDR3 in DNA: TGTGCCAGCACCTTGAGGGCGAATATCGGCGAAAAACTGTTTTTT. Its translation: CASTLRANIGEKLFF.

The chain employs TRBV28 and TRBJ2-1, with 9 bases fitting TRBD2. J lost 15 bases, V lost 6 bases, and 9 bases had no gene match. This CDR3 contains 12 residues. Germline V lookup: CDR1 MDHEN, CDR2 SYDVKM. In nucleotides, the CDR3 is TGTGCCAGCAGCCTAGCGGGAAGGCGTCCGTTCTTC. It is translated as CASSLAGRRPFF.

A remark on this clone: The junction does not match germline at one end; this may be a read error. This chain uses TRBV30 with TRBJ2-3; D is ambiguous. Germline values: CDR1 GTSNPN, CDR2 SVGIG (reference sequence). The CDR3 loop spans 14 amino acids. CDR3 sequence reads: CAWSSNTFTDTQYF. The CDR3 nucleotides are TGTGCCTGGAGTAGTAACACCTTCACAGATACGCAGTATTTC.

This rearrangement joins TRBV28 to TRBJ1-5; D is undetermined. The CDR3 is 14 residues long. Per the germline V gene, CDR1 is MDHEN and CDR2 is SYDVKM. V lost 6 bases, J lost 1 base, and 10 bases lay in between. The CDR3 bases are TGTGCCAGCAGCACTGCCTGGAGCAATCAGCCCCAGCATTTT. Its protein product is CASSTAWSNQPQHF.

V gene TRBV6-5 combines with J gene TRBJ1-2, with TRBD1 matching 9 bases. Per germline, CDR1 MNHEY and CDR2 SVGAGI. The CDR3 runs to 15 residues. The trim removed 2 bases at V and 8 bases at J, leaving 9 bases unmatched. In nucleotides, the CDR3 is TGTGCCAGCAGTTACGACCGGGACAGGGCTCTCGGCTACACCTTC. Protein: CASSYDRDRALGYTF.

This clone was recorded once. V and J are TRBV6-5 and TRBJ1-1; a weak D match, TRBD1 (5 bases). Trimming took off 3 bases at V and 4 bases at J, with 15 bases between the two ends. CDR3 size: 15 residues. Germline values: CDR1 MNHEY, CDR2 SVGAGI. For the CDR3, the DNA is TGTGCCAGCAGTTATGGGGGGGTCGGGAGCACTGAAGCTTTCTTT. It specifies CASSYGGVGSTEAFF.

This clone was counted a single time. The rearrangement uses TRBV6-5 and TRBJ1-4; 8 bases fit TRBD1. Per the germline V gene, CDR1 is MNHEY and CDR2 is SVGAGI. The CDR3 extends over 15 amino acids. Trimming cost V 4 bases and J 2 bases; bases outside gene matches: 3. The CDR3 DNA reads as TGTGCCAGCAGTTCGACAGGGGTTACTAATGAAAAACTGTTTTTT. Translation gives CASSSTGVTNEKLFF.

The chain employs TRBV28 and TRBJ1-3, with D possibly being TRBD1 (5 bases). The CDR3 is 15 residues long. The V gene lost 2 bases and the J gene lost 2 bases, with 10 bases spanning the gap. CDR1 is MDHEN and CDR2 is SYDVKM in the germline V gene. The CDR3, as DNA: TGTGCCAGCAGTTTAAGCGGGGGAACTGGAAACACCATATATTTT. Translating it yields CASSLSGGTGNTIYF.

DNA of the CDR3: TGTGCCAGCAGTCATAAACAGGTGATACCGAACACTGAAGCTTTCTTT. It encodes CASSHKQVIPNTEAFF. The chain couples TRBV6-2 or TRBV6-3 to TRBJ1-1; tentative D call: TRBD1 (5 bases). CDR3 length equals 16 residues. V was cut by 5 bases and J by 1 base, with 17 bases left in between. CDR1 is MNHEY, CDR2 SVGEGT, per germline.

The genes are TRBV10-3 and TRBJ2-7, with 12 bases fitting TRBD1. After removal of 10 bases from V and 5 bases from J, the junction contained 9 bases not matched to a gene. This CDR3 is built from 14 residues. CDR1 ENHRY and CDR2 SYGVKD come from the germline V gene. The CDR3 region is CATRGTGGYHEQYF. CDR3 DNA sequence: TGTGCCACCCGAGGGACAGGGGGCTACCACGAGCAGTACTTC.

The genes are TRBV11-2 and TRBJ2-5; the D gene is possibly TRBD2 (5 bases). The germline V and J ends were trimmed by 2 bases and 2 bases, with 12 bases remaining between them. The CDR3 sequence is 15 residues long. Germline V gene lookup returns CDR1 SGHAT and CDR2 FQNNGV. The CDR3 sequence is CASSLWAGTQETQYF. CDR3 nucleotides: TGTGCCAGCAGCTTATGGGCGGGCACGCAAGAGACCCAGTACTTC. The full variable domain, with the rest looked up from reference TRBV11-2 and TRBJ2-5, is EAGVAQSPRYKIIEKRQSVAFWCNPISGHATLYWYQQILGQGPKLLIQFQNNGVVDDSQLPKDRFSAERLKGVDSTLKIQPAKLEDSAVYLCASSLWAGTQETQYFGPGTRLLVL.

This clone was counted once. The V call is TRBV24-1, the J call TRBJ2-5; D perhaps matches TRBD1 (6 bases). The germline V gene has CDR1 KGHDR and CDR2 SFDVKD. The CDR3 contains 16 residues. Trimming stripped 1 base from V and 7 bases from J, with 18 bases between. This chain's CDR3 is CATSDLPPQGGGTQYF. The DNA for the CDR3 is TGTGCCACCAGTGATTTACCCCCACAGGGTGGGGGGACCCAGTACTTC.

V and J are TRBV2 and TRBJ1-6, with a weak D call TRBD1 (6 bases). Germline loops: CDR1 SNHLY, CDR2 FYNNEI. The CDR3 runs to 16 residues. V was cut by 6 bases and J by 4 bases, with 16 bases left in between. The CDR3 reads CASRGRDRKYNSPLHF. The CDR3 DNA sequence: TGTGCCAGCAGGGGAAGAGACAGGAAGTATAATTCACCCCTCCACTTT.